This paragraph covers one T cell receptor (beta chain) sequence. V dropped 0 bases and J dropped 6; count of bases not matched to a gene: 8. CDR3 length: 16 residues. Germline CDR1 is SGDLS and CDR2 is YYNGEE. Six replicates per PBMC sample, mostly from roughly 500 ng of genomic DNA. Only in-frame clones appear in the TCRdb table, and some are missing; sequencing was by immunoSEQ multiplex PCR. The sample lists about 9,600 clones; about 69% were seen once. Time point in this sample: after neoadjuvant nivolumab, at surgical resection. This record comes from a study of neoadjuvant anti-PD-1 for oral cavity cancer. The wider study: Most patients had three to four biweekly doses of 3 mg/kg nivolumab before resection. Patients without progression received a fourth nivolumab dose around day 43, then surgical resection on days 50-56.

The TCR comes from a person between 40 and 85 years old with oral cavity squamous cell carcinoma. This sequence joins TRBV9 and TRBJ2-1; 8 bases are a match to TRBD2. Sequenced material: PBMCs, taken after nivolumab (anti-PD-1) treatment. Here the CDR3 DNA reads TGTGCCAGCAGCGTAGGAGGCGGGGGGATCGTCAATGAGCAGTTCTTC. Protein product: CASSVGGGGIVNEQFF.